This T cell receptor beta chain was retrieved from a study of control samples from healthy donors and cancer patients. Some clones are missing from TCRdb's copy, which holds only in-frame ones; the method was immunoSEQ multiplex PCR. The sample lists about 160,000 clones; less than 95% were seen once. Sequencing was done on a sample of PBMCs. The sequence derives from a man aged 55 to 70 with colorectal cancer.

CDR3 DNA sequence: TGTGCCAGCAGCCAAGTTGCAGGGCAAGCTTTCTTT. It is translated as CASSQVAGQAFF. This chain joins TRBV3-1 (or the pseudogene TRBV3-2) and TRBJ1-1, with D possibly being TRBD1 (5 bases). The CDR3 runs 12 residues. The V end was cut by 1 base, the J end by 9 bases, with 9 bases between. Per the germline V gene, CDR1 is LGHDT and CDR2 is YNNKEL (reference sequence).